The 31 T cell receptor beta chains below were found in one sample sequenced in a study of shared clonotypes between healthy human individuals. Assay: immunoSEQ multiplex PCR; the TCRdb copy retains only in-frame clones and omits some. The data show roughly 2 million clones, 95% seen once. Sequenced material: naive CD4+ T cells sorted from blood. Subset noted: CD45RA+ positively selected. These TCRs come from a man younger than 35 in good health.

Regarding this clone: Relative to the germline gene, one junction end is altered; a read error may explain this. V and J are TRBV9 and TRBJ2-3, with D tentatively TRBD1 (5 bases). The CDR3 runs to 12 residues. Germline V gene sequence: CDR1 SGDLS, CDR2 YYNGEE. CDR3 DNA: TGTGCCAGCAGCGAGGGGCGGACCCCGTGTAATTTT. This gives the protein CASSEGRTPCNF.

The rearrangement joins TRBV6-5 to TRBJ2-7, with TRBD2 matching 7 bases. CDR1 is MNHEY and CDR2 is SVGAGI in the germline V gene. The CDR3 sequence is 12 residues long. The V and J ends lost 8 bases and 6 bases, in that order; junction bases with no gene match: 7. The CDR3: CASGRGDGEQYF. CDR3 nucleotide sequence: TGTGCCAGCGGACGGGGGGACGGCGAGCAGTACTTC.

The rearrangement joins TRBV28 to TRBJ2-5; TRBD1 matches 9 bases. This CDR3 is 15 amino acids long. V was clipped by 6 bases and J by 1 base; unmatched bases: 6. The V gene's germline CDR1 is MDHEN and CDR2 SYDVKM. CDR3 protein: CASSQDRGIQETQYF. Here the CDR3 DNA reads TGTGCCAGCAGCCAGGACAGGGGAATCCAAGAGACCCAGTACTTC.

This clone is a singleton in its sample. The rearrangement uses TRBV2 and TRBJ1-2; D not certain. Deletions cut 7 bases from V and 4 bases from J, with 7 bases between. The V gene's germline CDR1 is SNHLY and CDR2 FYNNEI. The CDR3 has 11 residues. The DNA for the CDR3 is TGTGCCAGCACAGCTTCCTATGGCTACACCTTC. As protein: CASTASYGYTF.

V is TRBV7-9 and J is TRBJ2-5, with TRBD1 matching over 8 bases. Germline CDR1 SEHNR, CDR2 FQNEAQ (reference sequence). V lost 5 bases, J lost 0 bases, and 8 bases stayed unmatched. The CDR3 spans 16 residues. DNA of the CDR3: TGTGCCAGCAGCATCCGGGACAGGCCTTACCAAGAGACCCAGTACTTC. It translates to CASSIRDRPYQETQYF.

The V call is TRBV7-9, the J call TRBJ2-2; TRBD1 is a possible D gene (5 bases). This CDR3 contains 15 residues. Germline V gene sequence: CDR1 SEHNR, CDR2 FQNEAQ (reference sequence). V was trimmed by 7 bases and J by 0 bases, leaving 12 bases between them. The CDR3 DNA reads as TGTGCCAGCACTCCGTTACAGGCGAACACCGGGGAGCTGTTTTTT. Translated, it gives CASTPLQANTGELFF.

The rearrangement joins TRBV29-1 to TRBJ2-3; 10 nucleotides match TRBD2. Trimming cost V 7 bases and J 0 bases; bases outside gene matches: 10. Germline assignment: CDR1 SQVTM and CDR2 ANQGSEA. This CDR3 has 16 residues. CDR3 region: CSGSSGGWGSTDTQYF. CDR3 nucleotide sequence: TGCAGCGGGTCTAGCGGGGGCTGGGGAAGCACAGATACGCAGTATTTT.

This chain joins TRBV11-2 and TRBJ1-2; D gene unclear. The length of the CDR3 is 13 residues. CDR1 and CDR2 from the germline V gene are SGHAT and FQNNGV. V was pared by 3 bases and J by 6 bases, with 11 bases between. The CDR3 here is CASSFPPGHGYTF. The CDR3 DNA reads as TGTGCCAGCAGCTTCCCCCCGGGCCATGGCTACACCTTC.

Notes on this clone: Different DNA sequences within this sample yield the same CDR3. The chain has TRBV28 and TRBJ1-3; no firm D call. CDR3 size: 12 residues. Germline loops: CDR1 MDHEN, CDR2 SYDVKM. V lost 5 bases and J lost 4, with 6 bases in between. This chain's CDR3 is CASSTTGNTIYF. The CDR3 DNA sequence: TGTGCCAGCAGTACAACGGGAAACACCATATATTTT.

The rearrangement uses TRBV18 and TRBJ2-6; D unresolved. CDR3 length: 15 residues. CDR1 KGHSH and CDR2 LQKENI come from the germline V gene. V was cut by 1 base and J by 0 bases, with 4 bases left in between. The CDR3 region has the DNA TGTGCCAGCTCACCACAAAGCTCTGGGGCCAACGTCCTGACTTTC. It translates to CASSPQSSGANVLTF. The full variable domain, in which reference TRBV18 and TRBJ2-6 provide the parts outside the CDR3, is NAGVMQNPRHLVRRRGQEARLRCSPMKGHSHVYWYRQLPEEGLKFMVYLQKENIIDESGMPKERFSAEFPKEGPSILRIQQVVRGDSAAYFCASSPQSSGANVLTFGAGSRLTVL.

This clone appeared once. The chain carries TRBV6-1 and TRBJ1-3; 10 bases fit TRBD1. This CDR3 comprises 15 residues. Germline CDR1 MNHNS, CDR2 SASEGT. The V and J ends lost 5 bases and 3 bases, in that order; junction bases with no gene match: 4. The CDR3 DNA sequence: TGTGCCAGCAGTAGACAGGGGGCGAGTGGAAACACCATATATTTT. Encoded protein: CASSRQGASGNTIYF.

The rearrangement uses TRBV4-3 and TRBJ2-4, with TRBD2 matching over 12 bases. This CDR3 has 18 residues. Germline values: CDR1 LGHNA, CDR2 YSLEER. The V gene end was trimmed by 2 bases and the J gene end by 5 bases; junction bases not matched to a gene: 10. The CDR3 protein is CASSQSSSGRGVENIQYF. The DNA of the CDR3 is TGCGCCAGCAGCCAATCCTCTAGCGGGAGGGGAGTGGAAAACATTCAGTACTTC.

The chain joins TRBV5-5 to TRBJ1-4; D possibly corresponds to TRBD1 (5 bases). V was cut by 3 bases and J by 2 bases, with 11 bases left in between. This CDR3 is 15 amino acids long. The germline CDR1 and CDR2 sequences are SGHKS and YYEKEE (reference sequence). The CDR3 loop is CASSYTGGTNEKLFF. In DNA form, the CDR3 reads TGTGCCAGCAGCTATACAGGAGGCACTAATGAAAAACTGTTTTTT.

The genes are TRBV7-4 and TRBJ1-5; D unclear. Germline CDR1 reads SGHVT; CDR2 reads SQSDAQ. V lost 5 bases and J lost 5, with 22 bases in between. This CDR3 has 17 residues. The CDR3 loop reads CASSPKGRQNFDQPQHF. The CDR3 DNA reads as TGTGCCAGCAGCCCAAAAGGCCGGCAGAATTTCGATCAGCCCCAGCATTTT.

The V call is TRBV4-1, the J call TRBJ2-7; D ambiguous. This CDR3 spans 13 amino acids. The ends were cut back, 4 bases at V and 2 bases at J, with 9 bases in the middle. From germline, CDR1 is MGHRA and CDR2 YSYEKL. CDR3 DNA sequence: TGCGCCAGCAGCCTGTCCAGGCCCTACGAGCAGTACTTC. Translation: CASSLSRPYEQYF.

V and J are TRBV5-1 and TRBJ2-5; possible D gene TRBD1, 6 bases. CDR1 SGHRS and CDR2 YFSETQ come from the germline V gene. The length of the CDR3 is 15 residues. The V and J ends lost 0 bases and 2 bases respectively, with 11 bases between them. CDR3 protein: CASSLVTGRQETQYF. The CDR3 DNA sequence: TGCGCCAGCAGCTTGGTTACAGGGCGGCAAGAGACCCAGTACTTC.

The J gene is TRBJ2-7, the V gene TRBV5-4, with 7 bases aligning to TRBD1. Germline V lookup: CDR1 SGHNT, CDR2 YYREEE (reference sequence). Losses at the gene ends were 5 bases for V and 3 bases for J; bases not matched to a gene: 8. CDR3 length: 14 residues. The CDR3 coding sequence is TGTGCCAGCAGTTCGGCGCAGGGGGACTACGAGCAGTACTTC. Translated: CASSSAQGDYEQYF.

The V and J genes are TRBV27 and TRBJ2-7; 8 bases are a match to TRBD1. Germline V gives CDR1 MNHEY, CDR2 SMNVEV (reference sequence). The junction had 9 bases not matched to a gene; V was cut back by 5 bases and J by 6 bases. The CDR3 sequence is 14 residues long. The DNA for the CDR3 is TGTGCCAGCAGTCCCATGATCGGACAGGGCGAGCAGTACTTC. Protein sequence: CASSPMIGQGEQYF.

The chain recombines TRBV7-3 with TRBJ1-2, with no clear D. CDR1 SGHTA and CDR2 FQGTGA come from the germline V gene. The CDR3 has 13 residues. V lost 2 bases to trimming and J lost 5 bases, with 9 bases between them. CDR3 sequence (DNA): TGTGCCAGCAGCTTAGGTCGCGATTATGGCTACACCTTC. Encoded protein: CASSLGRDYGYTF.

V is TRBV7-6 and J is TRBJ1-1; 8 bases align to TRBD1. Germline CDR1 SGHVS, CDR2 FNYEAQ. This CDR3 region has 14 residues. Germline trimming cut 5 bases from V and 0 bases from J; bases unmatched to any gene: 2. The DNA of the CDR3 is TGTGCCAGCAGCCAGACAGGGGTGAACACTGAAGCTTTCTTT. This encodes CASSQTGVNTEAFF.

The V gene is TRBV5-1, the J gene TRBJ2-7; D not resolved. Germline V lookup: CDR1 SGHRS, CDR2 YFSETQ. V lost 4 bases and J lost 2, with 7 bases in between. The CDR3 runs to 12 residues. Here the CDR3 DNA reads TGCGCCAGCAGCGCGCAGACCTACGAGCAGTACTTC. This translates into CASSAQTYEQYF.

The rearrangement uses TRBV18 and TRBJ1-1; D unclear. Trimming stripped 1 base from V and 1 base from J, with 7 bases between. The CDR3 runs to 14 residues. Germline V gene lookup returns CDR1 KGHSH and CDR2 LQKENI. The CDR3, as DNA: TGTGCCAGCTCACCACTAGACGAGAACACTGAAGCTTTCTTT. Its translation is CASSPLDENTEAFF.

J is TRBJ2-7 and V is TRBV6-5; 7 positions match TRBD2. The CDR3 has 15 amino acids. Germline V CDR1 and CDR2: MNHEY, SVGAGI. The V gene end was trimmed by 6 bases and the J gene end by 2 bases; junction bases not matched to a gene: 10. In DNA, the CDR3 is TGTGCCAGCAGCCGAACTTTTGGGGGGGCCTACGAGCAGTACTTC. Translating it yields CASSRTFGGAYEQYF.

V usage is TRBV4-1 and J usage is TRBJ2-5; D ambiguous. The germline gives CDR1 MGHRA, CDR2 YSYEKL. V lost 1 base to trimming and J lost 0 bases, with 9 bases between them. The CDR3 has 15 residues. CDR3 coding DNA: TGCGCCAGCAGCCAAGCGCAAGGGAACCAAGAGACCCAGTACTTC. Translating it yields CASSQAQGNQETQYF.

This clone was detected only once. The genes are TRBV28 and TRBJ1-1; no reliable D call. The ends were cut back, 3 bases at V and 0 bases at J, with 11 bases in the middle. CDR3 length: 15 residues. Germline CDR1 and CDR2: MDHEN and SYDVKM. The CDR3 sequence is CASSLLPLMNTEAFF. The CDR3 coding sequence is TGTGCCAGCAGTTTGCTTCCGCTCATGAACACTGAAGCTTTCTTT.

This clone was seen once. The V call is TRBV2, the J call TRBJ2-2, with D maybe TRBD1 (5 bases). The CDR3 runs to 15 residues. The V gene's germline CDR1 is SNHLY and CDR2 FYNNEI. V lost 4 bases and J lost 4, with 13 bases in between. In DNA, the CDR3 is TGTGCCAGCAGTGGTGACAGAGCACCCACCGGGGAGCTGTTTTTT. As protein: CASSGDRAPTGELFF.

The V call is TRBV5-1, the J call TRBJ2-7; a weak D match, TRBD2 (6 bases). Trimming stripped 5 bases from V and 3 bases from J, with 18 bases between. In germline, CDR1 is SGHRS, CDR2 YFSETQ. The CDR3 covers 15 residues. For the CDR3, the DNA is TGCGCCAGCAGTATTGGCCCGGGGGAGCTCTACGAGCAGTACTTC. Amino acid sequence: CASSIGPGELYEQYF.

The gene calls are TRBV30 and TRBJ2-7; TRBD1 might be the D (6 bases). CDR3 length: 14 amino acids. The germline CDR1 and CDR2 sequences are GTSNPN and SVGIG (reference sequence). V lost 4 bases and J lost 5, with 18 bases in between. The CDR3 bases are TGTGCCTGGACCCTTGTAGGGGGTCATGACGAGCAGTACTTC. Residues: CAWTLVGGHDEQYF.

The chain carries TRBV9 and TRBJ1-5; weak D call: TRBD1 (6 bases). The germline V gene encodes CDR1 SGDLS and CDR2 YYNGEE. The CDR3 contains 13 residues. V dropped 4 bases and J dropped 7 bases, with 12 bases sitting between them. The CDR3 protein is CASSTGSGQPQHF. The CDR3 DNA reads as TGTGCCAGCAGCACAGGGTCGGGACAGCCCCAGCATTTT.

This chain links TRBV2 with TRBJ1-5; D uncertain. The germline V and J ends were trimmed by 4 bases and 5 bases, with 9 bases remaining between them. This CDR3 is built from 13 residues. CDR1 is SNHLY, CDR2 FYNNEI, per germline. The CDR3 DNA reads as TGTGCCAGCAGTGGGCGGCTGTATCAGCCCCAGCATTTT. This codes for CASSGRLYQPQHF. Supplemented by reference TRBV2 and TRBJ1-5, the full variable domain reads EPEVTQTPSHQVTQMGQEVILRCVPISNHLYFYWYRQILGQKVEFLVSFYNNEISEKSEIFDDQFSVERPDGSNFTLKIRSTKLEDSAMYFCASSGRLYQPQHFGDGTRLSIL.

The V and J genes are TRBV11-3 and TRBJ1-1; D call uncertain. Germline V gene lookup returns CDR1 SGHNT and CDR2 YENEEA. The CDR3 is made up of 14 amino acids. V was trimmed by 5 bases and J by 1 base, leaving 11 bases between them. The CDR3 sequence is CASSPGGTNTEAFF. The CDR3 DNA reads TGTGCCAGCAGCCCAGGAGGAACGAACACTGAAGCTTTCTTT.